The present T cell receptor (beta chain) was sequenced within a study of identical twins. This clonotype was recorded a few times. The antigen is not known. Overall study results and limits: With abundant cord blood beta clonotypes, insertions were fewer; memory repertoires showed no such pattern.

Germline V gene sequence: CDR1 SGHTA, CDR2 FQGNSA. The CDR3 totals 12 residues. V was cut by 4 bases and J by 4 bases, with 7 bases left in between. The cDNA had a unique molecular identifier and a template-switch universal primer site. Using its own MiXCR run on the 5' RACE reads, TCRdb lists one record per CDR3 protein. The sample records 450,000 to 500,000 distinct CDR3 sequences, roughly an eighth being singletons. This same sample was also part of a study on yellow fever vaccine responses in identical twins.

The clonotype originates from a woman between 18 and 29 years old in good health. The specimen sequenced was CD4+ T cells sorted from blood. The chain combines TRBV7-2 with TRBJ1-2; D gene unclear. The CDR3 DNA reads TGTGCCAGCAGCTCACTGATCTATGGCTACACCTTC. This gives the protein CASSSLIYGYTF.